Described below is a single T cell receptor beta chain sequence and its context. What it binds is unknown. Donors were drawn from the roughly 130-subject validation cohort, separate from the roughly 700-subject first cohort. The V and J ends lost 3 bases and 4 bases respectively, with 9 bases between them. Germline V lookup: CDR1 MRHNA, CDR2 SNTAGT. The CDR3 covers 14 residues. Using immunoSEQ multiplex PCR, the repertoire was profiled, and TCRdb retains in-frame clones only, with some absent. Of fewer than 60,000 clones listed, 94% were seen once; the top ten hold approximately 7.8%. The data belong to a study of cytomegalovirus exposure and HLA in healthy donors. Study-wide points: Three CMV-associated chains were confirmed in vitro to be specific for CMV antigens. Reports credit the classifier with highly specific, highly sensitive diagnosis of cytomegalovirus status.

The chain combines TRBV6-4 with TRBJ2-2, with TRBD1 as a possible D gene (6 bases). Sequences were obtained from PBMCs. The source is a woman between 18 and 29 years old in good health and CMV-seropositive. The CDR3 nucleotides are TGTGCCAGCAGTGAGAAAGGGGGCACCGGGGAGCTGTTTTTT. It yields the protein CASSEKGGTGELFF.